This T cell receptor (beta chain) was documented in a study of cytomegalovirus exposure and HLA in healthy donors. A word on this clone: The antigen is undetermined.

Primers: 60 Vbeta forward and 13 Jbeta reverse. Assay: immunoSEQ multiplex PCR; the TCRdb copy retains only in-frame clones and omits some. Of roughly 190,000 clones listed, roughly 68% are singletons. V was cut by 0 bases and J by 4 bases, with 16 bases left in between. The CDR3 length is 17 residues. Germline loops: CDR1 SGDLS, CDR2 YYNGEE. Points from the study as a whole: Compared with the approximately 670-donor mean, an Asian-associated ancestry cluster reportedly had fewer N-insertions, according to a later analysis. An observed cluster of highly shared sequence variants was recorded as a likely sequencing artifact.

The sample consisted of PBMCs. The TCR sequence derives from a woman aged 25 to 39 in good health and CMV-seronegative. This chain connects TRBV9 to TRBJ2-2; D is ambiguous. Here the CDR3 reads CASSVGLGRPFTGELFF. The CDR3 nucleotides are TGTGCCAGCAGCGTAGGGTTGGGCAGGCCGTTCACCGGGGAGCTGTTTTTT.